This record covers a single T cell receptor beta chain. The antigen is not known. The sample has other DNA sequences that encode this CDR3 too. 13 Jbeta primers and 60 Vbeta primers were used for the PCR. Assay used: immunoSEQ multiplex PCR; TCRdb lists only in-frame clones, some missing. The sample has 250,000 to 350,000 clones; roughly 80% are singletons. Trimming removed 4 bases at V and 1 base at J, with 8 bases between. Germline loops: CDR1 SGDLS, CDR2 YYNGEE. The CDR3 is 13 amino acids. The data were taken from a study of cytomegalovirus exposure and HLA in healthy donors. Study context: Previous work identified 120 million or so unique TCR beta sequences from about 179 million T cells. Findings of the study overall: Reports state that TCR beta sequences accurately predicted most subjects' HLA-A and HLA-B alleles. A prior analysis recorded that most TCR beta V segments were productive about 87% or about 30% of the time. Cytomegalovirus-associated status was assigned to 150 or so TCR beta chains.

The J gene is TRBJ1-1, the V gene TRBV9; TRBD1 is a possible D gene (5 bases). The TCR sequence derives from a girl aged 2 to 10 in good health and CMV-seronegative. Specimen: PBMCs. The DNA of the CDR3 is TGTGCCAGCAGCATCGGGGGGAACACTGAAGCTTTCTTT. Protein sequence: CASSIGGNTEAFF.